Listed here are 12 T cell receptor beta chains from one sample, sequenced in a study of vaccination and CD4 T cells after COVID-19. Treatment reported: 10-day PBMC culture with coronavirus spike peptide pools or control peptides (ViraFEST assay). These receptors are not linked to any known antigen. Scientists ran DNA taken from cultured CD4+ T cells through the Oncomine TCR Beta short-read assay for sequencing. TCRdb itself ran the PCR reads through MiXCR, one entry per CDR3 protein. This table holds under 20,000 distinct CDR3 sequences, about 39% found once. The input for sequencing was CD4+ T cells from blood, cultured in vitro, taken before SARS-CoV-2 vaccination. These receptors originate from a human donor who had recovered from COVID-19.

The chain uses TRBV6-5 and TRBJ1-5, with TRBD1 matching 8 bases. Germline V gene data show CDR1 as MNHEY and CDR2 as SVGAGI. J lost 6 bases, V lost 2 bases, and 12 bases had no gene match. The CDR3 contains 17 residues. CDR3 amino acids: CASSYLTGATVGQPQHF. The CDR3 DNA reads TGTGCCAGCAGTTACCTGACAGGGGCGACAGTGGGTCAGCCCCAGCATTTT.

This chain links TRBV19 with TRBJ1-1; D is ambiguous. V shed 4 bases and J shed 0 bases, with 9 bases lying between them. CDR3 size: 14 residues. Germline V gives CDR1 LNHDA, CDR2 SQIVND (reference sequence). CDR3 residues: CASSKIWVNTEAFF. The CDR3 DNA is TGTGCCAGTAGTAAAATATGGGTGAACACTGAAGCTTTCTTT.

The chain joins TRBV19 to TRBJ2-5; maybe TRBD2 (6 bases). This CDR3 contains 14 residues. The V gene lost 3 bases and the J gene lost 4 bases, with 12 bases spanning the gap. In germline, CDR1 is LNHDA, CDR2 SQIVND (reference sequence). The CDR3 sequence is CASSMGTSPETQYF. DNA for the CDR3: TGTGCCAGTAGTATGGGTACTAGCCCAGAGACCCAGTACTTC.

The gene calls are TRBV27 and TRBJ2-2; 8 bases are shared with TRBD1. Per germline, CDR1 MNHEY and CDR2 SMNVEV (reference sequence). Losses at the gene ends were 7 bases for V and 7 bases for J; bases not matched to a gene: 8. The CDR3 sequence is 14 residues long. CDR3 sequence: CASTMQGAGGELFF. CDR3 in DNA: TGTGCCAGCACAATGCAGGGGGCTGGCGGGGAGCTGTTTTTT.

The chain joins TRBV11-3 to TRBJ1-6, with 8 positions matching TRBD1. V lost 5 bases to trimming and J lost 7 bases; unmatched junction nucleotides: 4. Germline values: CDR1 SGHNT, CDR2 YENEEA. The CDR3 totals 14 residues. CDR3 sequence: CASSRTGSNSPLHF. DNA of the CDR3: TGTGCCAGCAGCCGGACAGGGAGCAATTCACCCCTCCACTTT.

As for this clonotype: Sequence at one end of the junction differs from germline and may be a read error. V gene TRBV2 combines with J gene TRBJ2-3; D is uncertain. The length of the CDR3 is 9 residues. Germline lookup yields CDR1 SNHLY and CDR2 FYNNEI. As DNA, the CDR3 is TGTGCCAGCAGTGCGGTGGTGCATTTT. It codes for CASSAVVHF.

The chain links TRBV19 to TRBJ2-2, with a weak D call TRBD1 (6 bases). V was shortened by 4 bases and J by 7 bases, with 16 bases between the two germline ends. The CDR3 is made up of 15 amino acids. Germline V gene data show CDR1 as LNHDA and CDR2 as SQIVND (reference sequence). CDR3 nucleotide sequence: TGTGCCAGTAGTAGGGTGGGACAAGTCAACGGGGAGCTGTTTTTT. Amino acids: CASSRVGQVNGELFF. Variable domain in full (rest from reference TRBV19 and TRBJ2-2): DGGITQSPKYLFRKEGQNVTLSCEQNLNHDAMYWYRQDPGQGLRLIYYSQIVNDFQKGDIAEGYSVSREKKESFPLTVTSAQKNPTAFYLCASSRVGQVNGELFFGEGSRLTVL.

The chain couples TRBV7-9 to TRBJ2-5, with 8 bases identical to TRBD1. V shed 3 bases, J shed 2 bases, and the junction held 8 bases outside the gene matches. This CDR3 contains 16 residues. Germline CDR1 is SEHNR and CDR2 is FQNEAQ (reference sequence). CDR3 residues: CASSFGQGETQETQYF. CDR3 sequence (DNA): TGTGCCAGCAGCTTTGGACAGGGAGAGACTCAAGAGACCCAGTACTTC.

V and J are TRBV6-2 or TRBV6-3 and TRBJ2-2; D not certain. The CDR3 loop spans 14 amino acids. Per the germline V gene, CDR1 is MNHEY and CDR2 is SVGEGT. V was cut by 1 base and J by 4 bases, with 7 bases left in between. Here the CDR3 DNA reads TGTGCCAGCAGTTACTGGGCAGTCACCGGGGAGCTGTTTTTT. Translating it yields CASSYWAVTGELFF.

This CDR3 reads CSAQRIADTQYF. DNA of the CDR3: TGCAGTGCCCAACGGATAGCAGATACGCAGTATTTT. The J gene is TRBJ2-3, the V gene TRBV20-1; no clear D gene. Trimming removed 6 bases at V and 4 bases at J, with 11 bases between. The CDR3 length is 12 residues. Germline CDR1 is DFQATT and CDR2 is SNEGSKA (reference sequence).

This chain links TRBV4-3 with TRBJ2-1; 7 positions agree with TRBD1. Unmatched junction bases numbered 8, after V lost 8 bases and J lost 7 bases. Germline assignment: CDR1 LGHNA and CDR2 YSLEER. This CDR3 contains 13 residues. Here the CDR3 DNA reads TGCGCCAGCGGGCAGGGGGTTGGGAATGAGCAGTTCTTC. This sequence encodes CASGQGVGNEQFF.

The genes are TRBV2 and TRBJ2-7; 11 bases match TRBD1. The germline V gene has CDR1 SNHLY and CDR2 FYNNEI. The V gene end was trimmed by 6 bases and the J gene end by 6 bases; junction bases not matched to a gene: 4. The CDR3 is made up of 13 amino acids. The chain's CDR3 is CASRTGQGVEQYF. Here the CDR3 DNA reads TGTGCCAGCAGAACGGGACAGGGGGTCGAGCAGTACTTC. Looking up the rest from reference TRBV2 and TRBJ2-7 gives the full variable domain: EPEVTQTPSHQVTQMGQEVILRCVPISNHLYFYWYRQILGQKVEFLVSFYNNEISEKSEIFDDQFSVERPDGSNFTLKIRSTKLEDSAMYFCASRTGQGVEQYFGPGTRLTVT.